This is a list of T cell receptor beta chains from one sample in a study. The protocol was immunoSEQ multiplex PCR, while the TCRdb copy is restricted to in-frame clones and leaves out a portion. The sample lists approximately 50,000 clones; over 90% were seen once. The source material was PBMCs. These receptors all stem from a man aged 35-49 years with rheumatoid arthritis. CDR3s leave out the opening cysteine and the closing phenylalanine or tryptophan. Part of the rows lack a size; the others show once, few, many or a class for expanded clones.

j_call,v_call,clone_size,cdr3_aa
TRBJ2-1,TRBV24-1,-,ATGGNSGYNEQF
TRBJ2-2,TRBV15,-,ATSRDWGSNTGELF
TRBJ2-2,TRBV18,once,ASSPPGTADTGELF
TRBJ1-3,TRBV5-4,-,ASSTTTGHGNTIY
TRBJ1-3,TRBV7-2,once,ASTPESTLGGNTIY
TRBJ1-5,TRBV5-1,once,ASSEGQFSNQPQH
TRBJ1-1,TRBV9,-,ASSPGGGAGTEAF
TRBJ1-3,TRBV7-2,-,ASSSVFGNTIY
TRBJ2-4,TRBV4-2,-,ASSQDPSRGKNIQY
TRBJ1-1,TRBV4-3,-,ASSQDLETEAF
TRBJ2-5,TRBV28,-,ASSLLGGAEETQY
TRBJ2-6,TRBV29-1,once,SASAPPGGSGANVLT
TRBJ1-1,TRBV19,once,ASTYTPGQGFTEAF
TRBJ2-2,TRBV7-6,-,ASSLAVPGTGELF
TRBJ1-5,TRBV12-3/TRBV12-4,-,ASRTGYNQPQH
TRBJ2-5,TRBV28,-,ASIPRQLQETQY
TRBJ2-1,TRBV7-2,few,ASSLSGTSGSYNEQF
TRBJ2-7,TRBV18,-,ASSPARGEQY
TRBJ1-5,TRBV7-9,-,ASSPRGGNSNQPQH
TRBJ1-1,TRBV12-3/TRBV12-4,few,ASSLGGNTEAF
TRBJ2-7,TRBV16,-,ASSQFTGQFYEQY
TRBJ1-3,TRBV10-3,-,AISVLEGNTIY
TRBJ2-3,TRBV4-3,-,ASSQDNRGTPTQY
TRBJ1-1,TRBV25-1,-,ASSLKGTEAF
TRBJ1-2,TRBV27,-,ASSRSGVYGYT
TRBJ1-6,TRBV19,-,ASKEGIYNSPLH
TRBJ2-1,TRBV27,-,ASSLGDSRAEQF
TRBJ2-2,TRBV27,-,ASSLLQGSGELF
TRBJ1-6,TRBV27,-,ASSSGRENSPLH
TRBJ1-1,TRBV7-8,-,ASSYKSGTGVTEAF
TRBJ2-1,TRBV7-3,-,ASSLTSTRRDEQF
TRBJ2-1,TRBV28,-,ASSQPTSSDEQF
TRBJ1-1,TRBV6-5,-,ASSYNRIRNTEAF
TRBJ2-3,TRBV6-5,-,ASTLSGLSTDTQY
TRBJ2-7,TRBV2,-,ASSLGQGIVEQY
TRBJ2-3,TRBV5-1,-,ASSLGYADTQY
TRBJ2-3,TRBV18,few,ASSPSRGSTDTQY
TRBJ1-1,TRBV14,-,ASSQDSGQLYTEAF
TRBJ1-2,TRBV7-2,once,ASSTRQLNYGYT
TRBJ2-4,TRBV29-1,-,SVTLGDLAKNIQY
TRBJ2-5,TRBV5-6,once,ASSFLAGQETQY
TRBJ2-1,TRBV29-1,-,SVVVASGSPYNEQF
TRBJ2-5,TRBV11-2,-,ASSLEERGLKETQY
TRBJ1-1,TRBV18,once,ASSPRGEMNTEAF
TRBJ2-1,TRBV9,-,ASSVVSSSYNEQF
TRBJ2-7,TRBV4-2,-,ASSPGTGNYEQY